Below, 18 T cell receptor beta chains from the same sample are listed, as sequenced in a study of T cells in Graves' hyperthyroidism and ophthalmopathy. Amplification of TCR beta CDR3 regions was performed using RNA transcripts as template. HTBI primers were employed in a first-round RT-PCR of the TCR CDR3. One entry per CDR3 protein results from TCRdb running MiXCR on the multiplex PCR reads. Of about 760,000 distinct CDR3 sequences in the sample, around 40% were seen once. Sequenced material: blood. The receptors here all came from a middle-aged woman with Graves' hyperthyroidism.

This clonotype was recorded at least ten times. V gene TRBV25-1 combines with J gene TRBJ1-5; perhaps TRBD1 as D (5 bases). CDR1 and CDR2 (germline): MGHDK, SYGVNS. Trimming shortened V by 8 bases and J by 7 bases, and 18 bases separated the two germline ends. This CDR3 is built from 14 residues. In nucleotides, the CDR3 is TGTGCCAGCGGGGGGTCAGGGTATGGACAGCCCCAGCATTTT. Encoded protein: CASGGSGYGQPQHF.

This clonotype was detected only a few times. The rearrangement uses TRBV2 and TRBJ1-1; maybe TRBD1 (6 bases). The germline V gene has CDR1 SNHLY and CDR2 FYNNEI. The CDR3 extends over 14 amino acids. Trimming shortened V by 9 bases and J by 3 bases, and 17 bases separated the two germline ends. In nucleotides, the CDR3 is TGTGCCAGGCGGGACCTAGGGGGGTACACTGAAGCTTTCTTT. It yields the protein CARRDLGGYTEAFF.

In this sample, this clonotype turned up many times. The chain links TRBV7-8 to TRBJ2-7; D is ambiguous. The CDR3 has 14 residues. V was shortened by 8 bases and J by 4 bases, with 18 bases between the two germline ends. Germline V gives CDR1 SGHVS, CDR2 FQNEAQ. For the CDR3, the DNA is TGTGCCAGCCAACCTGGTCATCAGACATACGAGCAGTACTTC. It translates to CASQPGHQTYEQYF.

The V gene is TRBV5-1, the J gene TRBJ1-4, with unresolved D. Per the germline V gene, CDR1 is SGHRS and CDR2 is YFSETQ. CDR3 length: 15 residues. V lost 1 base to trimming and J lost 6 bases, with 13 bases between them. The CDR3 DNA reads TGCGCCAGCAGCTTGTCCGGACGATCCGATGAAAAACTGTTTTTT. It specifies CASSLSGRSDEKLFF.

The rearrangement uses TRBV20-1 and TRBJ1-3; D unclear. Trimming shortened V by 0 bases and J by 6 bases, and 12 bases separated the two germline ends. The V gene's germline CDR1 is DFQATT and CDR2 SNEGSKA (reference sequence). The CDR3 spans 14 residues. CDR3 in DNA: TGCAGTGCTAGAGATAATGAGGTGACAAACACCATATATTTT. This translates into CSARDNEVTNTIYF.

The chain uses TRBV27 and TRBJ2-7; 10 nucleotides line up with TRBD2. Germline trimming cut 5 bases from V and 7 bases from J; bases unmatched to any gene: 17. Germline CDR1 reads MNHEY; CDR2 reads SMNVEV (reference sequence). This CDR3 has 17 amino acids. For the CDR3, the DNA is TGTGCCAGCAGTGTTATAGCGGGAGGCCTAAGTATCAATGAGCAGTACTTC. Its translation: CASSVIAGGLSINEQYF.

V usage is TRBV19 and J usage is TRBJ1-1; TRBD1 matches 10 bases. CDR1 LNHDA and CDR2 SQIVND come from the germline V gene (reference sequence). The length of the CDR3 is 14 residues. J gave up 4 bases and V 9 bases, and 8 bases lay outside the gene matches. The CDR3 is CASRRQGASTEAFF. In DNA form, the CDR3 reads TGTGCCAGCAGGAGACAGGGGGCAAGCACTGAAGCTTTCTTT.

The chain carries TRBV7-2 and TRBJ1-2; maybe TRBD1 (6 bases). Trimming took 4 bases from V and 1 from J, leaving 13 bases between them. This CDR3 comprises 15 residues. Germline CDR1 reads SGHTA; CDR2 reads FQGNSA. The CDR3 DNA reads TGTGCCAGCAGCTCTACACAGGGTCTTAACTATGGCTACACCTTC. Protein product: CASSSTQGLNYGYTF.

The chain recombines TRBV19 with TRBJ1-2; D is undetermined. The CDR3 is 16 residues long. CDR1 is LNHDA and CDR2 is SQIVND in the germline V gene (reference sequence). Trimming cost V 3 bases and J 1 base, with 15 bases left between them. The CDR3 is CASSILQAELNYGYTF. CDR3 coding DNA: TGTGCCAGTAGTATCCTGCAGGCTGAACTTAACTATGGCTACACCTTC.

With respect to this clonotype: The junction differs from germline at one of its ends, possibly a read error. The chain carries TRBV10-2 and TRBJ1-4, with no clear D. Germline CDR1 WSHSY, CDR2 SAAADI. The CDR3 has 13 amino acids. The CDR3 region is CASSSQRNEKLFF. CDR3 in DNA: TGTGCCAGCAGTTCCCAACGGAATGAAAAACTGTTTTTT.

In its sample, this clonotype was seen many times. V is TRBV20-1 and J is TRBJ1-5; D is possibly TRBD1 (6 bases). V was shortened by 3 bases and J by 3 bases, with 15 bases between the two germline ends. The CDR3 consists of 15 residues. The V gene's germline CDR1 is DFQATT and CDR2 SNEGSKA (reference sequence). CDR3 protein: CSASDEGGINQPQHF. In DNA form, the CDR3 reads TGCAGTGCTAGTGACGAAGGGGGGATCAATCAGCCCCAGCATTTT.

In its sample, this clonotype was seen many times. The chain links TRBV20-1 to TRBJ1-2; D call uncertain. In germline, CDR1 is DFQATT, CDR2 SNEGSKA (reference sequence). This CDR3 is built from 11 residues. Trimming stripped 8 bases from V and 7 bases from J, with 14 bases between. CDR3 DNA sequence: TGCAGTAGCCCGATCCTGGGTGGCTACACCTTC. Its protein is CSSPILGGYTF.

Turning to this clonotype: A much larger clone is a single base away; this may be a read error. The chain employs TRBV20-1 and TRBJ1-2; D is uncertain. From germline, CDR1 is DFQATT and CDR2 SNEGSKA (reference sequence). This CDR3 is built from 15 residues. With 5 bases removed from V and 2 bases from J, the gap between germline ends came to 18 bases. In DNA, the CDR3 is TGCAGTGCTGTTCCCGGACGGCTATCAAACTATGGCTACACCTTC. This translates into CSAVPGRLSNYGYTF.

The chain employs TRBV6-5 and TRBJ1-2, with no clear D. Germline V lookup: CDR1 MNHEY, CDR2 SVGAGI. Trimming took 0 bases from V and 4 from J, leaving 12 bases between them. CDR3 length equals 15 residues. The CDR3 reads CASSYSTGSGYGYTF. CDR3 coding DNA: TGTGCCAGCAGTTACTCGACCGGATCCGGCTATGGCTACACCTTC.

This clonotype was observed many times. The rearrangement links TRBV7-3 to TRBJ1-2; 9 bases are a match to TRBD1. This CDR3 is built from 13 residues. Germline V gives CDR1 SGHTA, CDR2 FQGTGA. The trim removed 3 bases at V and 8 bases at J, leaving 4 bases unmatched. Here the CDR3 DNA reads TGTGCCAGCAGCTTTGGGACAGGGAGAGGCTACACCTTC. Amino acid sequence: CASSFGTGRGYTF.

The count of this clonotype is one. The chain couples TRBV5-6 to TRBJ2-2, with 7 bases aligning to TRBD1. Germline trimming cut 4 bases from V and 5 bases from J; bases unmatched to any gene: 14. CDR1 and CDR2 (germline): SGHDT, YYEEEE. This CDR3 comprises 17 residues. CDR3 amino acids: CASSLIWDSTRTGELFF. CDR3 sequence (DNA): TGTGCCAGCAGCCTAATTTGGGACAGCACACGGACCGGGGAGCTGTTTTTT. Complete variable domain (other parts from reference TRBV5-6 and TRBJ2-2): DAGVTQSPTHLIKTRGQQVTLRCSPKSGHDTVSWYQQALGQGPQFIFQYYEEEERQRGNFPDRFSGHQFPNYSSELNVNALLLGDSALYLCASSLIWDSTRTGELFFGEGSRLTVL.

Only a few counts were recorded for this clonotype. The V call is TRBV12-3 or TRBV12-4, the J call TRBJ1-5, with D tentatively TRBD1 (6 bases). The CDR3 totals 15 residues. V was shortened by 6 bases and J by 2 bases, with 14 bases between the two germline ends. Here the CDR3 reads CASRLNRQGNQPQHF. CDR3 coding DNA: TGTGCCAGCAGGCTAAACCGACAGGGCAATCAGCCCCAGCATTTT.

The rearrangement uses TRBV28 and TRBJ1-2; D unresolved. This CDR3 contains 13 residues. The V gene's germline CDR1 is MDHEN and CDR2 SYDVKM. Between the trimmed V and J ends, which lost 8 bases and 3 bases, there was a span of 13 bases. CDR3 DNA: TGTGCCAGCGGTCAAAGCTTTTACTATGGCTACACCTTC. This sequence encodes CASGQSFYYGYTF.